This T cell receptor (beta chain) was documented in a study of blood T cell repertoires in COVID-19. At the level of the study: Acute-phase and convalescent COVID-19 samples originated in the United States, Italy and Spain. From T cells, B-cell-depleted T cells, or PBMCs came the material, which was cDNA or gDNA.

This CDR3 spans 15 amino acids. Per the germline V gene, CDR1 is SQVTM and CDR2 is ANQGSEA. V was pared by 6 bases and J by 2 bases, with 8 bases of the junction left unmatched. As handled by the study authors: How many nucleated cells were present was estimated from reference gene primer amplification. The repertoire was sequenced with immunoSEQ multiplex PCR; TCRdb's copy has only in-frame clones and lacks some. The V and J calls and clone size come from that table; D and trimming were worked out from the DNA. The table includes a few hundred thousand clones, more than 65% detected once. The chain has TRBV29-1 and TRBJ1-2; 11 bases are shared with TRBD1. The sample taken for sequencing was peripheral blood. The receptor comes from a woman aged 25 to 39 who had recovered from COVID-19. The CDR3 here is CSVYQRDRGNYGYTF. In DNA, the CDR3 is TGCAGCGTGTACCAGCGGGACAGGGGGAACTATGGCTACACCTTC.